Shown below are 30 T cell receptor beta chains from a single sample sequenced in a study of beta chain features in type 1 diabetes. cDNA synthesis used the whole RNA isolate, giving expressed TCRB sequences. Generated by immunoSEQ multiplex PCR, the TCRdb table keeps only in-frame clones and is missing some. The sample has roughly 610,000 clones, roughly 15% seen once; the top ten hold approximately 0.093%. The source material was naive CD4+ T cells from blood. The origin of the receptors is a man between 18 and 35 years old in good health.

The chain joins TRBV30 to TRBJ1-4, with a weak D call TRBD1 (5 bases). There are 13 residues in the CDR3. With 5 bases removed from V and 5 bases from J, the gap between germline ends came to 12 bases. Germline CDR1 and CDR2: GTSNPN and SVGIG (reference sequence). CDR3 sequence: CAWLAGRNEKLFF. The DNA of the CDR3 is TGTGCCTGGTTAGCAGGGCGGAATGAAAAACTGTTTTTT.

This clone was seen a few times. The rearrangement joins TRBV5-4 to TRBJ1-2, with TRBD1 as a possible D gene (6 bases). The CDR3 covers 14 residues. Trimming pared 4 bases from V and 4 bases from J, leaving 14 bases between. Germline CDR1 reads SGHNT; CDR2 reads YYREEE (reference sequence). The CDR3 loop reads CASSPAGRGYGYTF. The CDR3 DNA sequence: TGTGCCAGCAGCCCCGCGGGCAGGGGCTATGGCTACACCTTC.

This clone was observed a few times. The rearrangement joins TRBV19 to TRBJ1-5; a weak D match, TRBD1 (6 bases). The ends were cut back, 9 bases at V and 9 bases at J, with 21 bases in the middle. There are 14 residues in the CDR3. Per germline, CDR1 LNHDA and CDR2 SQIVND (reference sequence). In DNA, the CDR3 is TGTGCCAGCACAATGGGGGGACAAATTCGGCCCCAGCATTTT. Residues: CASTMGGQIRPQHF.

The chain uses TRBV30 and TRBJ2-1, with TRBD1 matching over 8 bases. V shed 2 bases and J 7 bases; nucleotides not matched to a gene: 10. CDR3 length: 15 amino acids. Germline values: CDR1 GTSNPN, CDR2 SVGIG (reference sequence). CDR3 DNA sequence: TGTGCCTGGAGTCTCCCGGACAGGGATGGGAATGAGCAGTTCTTC. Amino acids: CAWSLPDRDGNEQFF.

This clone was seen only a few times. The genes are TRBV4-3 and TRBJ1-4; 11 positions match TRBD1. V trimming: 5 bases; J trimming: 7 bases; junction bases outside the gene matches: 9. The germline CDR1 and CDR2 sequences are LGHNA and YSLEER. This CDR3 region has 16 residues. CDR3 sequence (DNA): TGCGCCAGCAGCGGACGGACAGGGGGCCGTGGTGAAAAACTGTTTTTT. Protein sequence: CASSGRTGGRGEKLFF.

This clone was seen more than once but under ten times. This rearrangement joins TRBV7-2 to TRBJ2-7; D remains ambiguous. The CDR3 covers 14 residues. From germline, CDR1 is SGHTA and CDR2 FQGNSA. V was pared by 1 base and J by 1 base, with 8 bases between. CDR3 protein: CASSLETLSYEQYF. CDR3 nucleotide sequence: TGTGCCAGCAGCTTAGAAACACTATCCTACGAGCAGTACTTC. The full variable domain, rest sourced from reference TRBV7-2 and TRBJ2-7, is GAGVSQSPSNKVTEKGKDVELRCDPISGHTALYWYRQSLGQGLEFLIYFQGNSAPDKSGLPSDRFSAERTGGSVSTLTIQRTQQEDSAVYLCASSLETLSYEQYFGPGTRLTVT.

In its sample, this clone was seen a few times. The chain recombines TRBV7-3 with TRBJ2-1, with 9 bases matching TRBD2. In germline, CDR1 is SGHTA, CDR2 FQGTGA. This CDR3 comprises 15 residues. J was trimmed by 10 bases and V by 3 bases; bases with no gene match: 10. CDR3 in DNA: TGTGCCAGCAGCTTTGCGGGAGGGCCCAAGGGGGAGCAGTTCTTC. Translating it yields CASSFAGGPKGEQFF.

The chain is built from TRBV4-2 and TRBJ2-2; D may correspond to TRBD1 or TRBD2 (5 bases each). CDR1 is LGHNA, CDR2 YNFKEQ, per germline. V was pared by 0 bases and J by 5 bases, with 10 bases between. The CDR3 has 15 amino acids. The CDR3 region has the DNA TGTGCCAGCAGCCAAGAAGGGACCCTTACCGGGGAGCTGTTTTTT. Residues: CASSQEGTLTGELFF.

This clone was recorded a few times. CDR3 loop: CASRSGGNVKTQYF. The CDR3 nucleotides are TGTGCCAGCAGAAGCGGGGGGAACGTGAAGACCCAGTACTTC. The rearrangement links TRBV10-3 to TRBJ2-5; TRBD2 matches at 9 bases. Germline CDR1 is ENHRY and CDR2 is SYGVKD. The CDR3 contains 14 residues. V lost 10 bases, J lost 6 bases, and 12 bases stayed unmatched.

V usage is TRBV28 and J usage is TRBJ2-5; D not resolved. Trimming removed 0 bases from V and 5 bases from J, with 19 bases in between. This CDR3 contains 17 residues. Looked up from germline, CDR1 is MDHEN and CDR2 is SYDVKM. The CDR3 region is CASSLWPFAHRSETQYF. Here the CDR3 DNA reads TGTGCCAGCAGTTTATGGCCCTTTGCTCACCGGTCCGAGACCCAGTACTTC.

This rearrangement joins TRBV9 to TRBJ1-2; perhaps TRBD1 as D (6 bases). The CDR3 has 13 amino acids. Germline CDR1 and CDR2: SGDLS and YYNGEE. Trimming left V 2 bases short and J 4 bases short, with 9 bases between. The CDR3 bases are TGTGCCAGCAGCGTGCAGGGGACCTATGGCTACACCTTC. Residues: CASSVQGTYGYTF.

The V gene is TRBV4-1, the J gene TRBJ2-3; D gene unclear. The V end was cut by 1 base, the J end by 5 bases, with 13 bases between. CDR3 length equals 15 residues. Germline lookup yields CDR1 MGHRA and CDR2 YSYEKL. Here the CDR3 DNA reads TGCGCCAGCAGCCAAGTAGGCACCCCTCAAGATACGCAGTATTTT. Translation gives CASSQVGTPQDTQYF.

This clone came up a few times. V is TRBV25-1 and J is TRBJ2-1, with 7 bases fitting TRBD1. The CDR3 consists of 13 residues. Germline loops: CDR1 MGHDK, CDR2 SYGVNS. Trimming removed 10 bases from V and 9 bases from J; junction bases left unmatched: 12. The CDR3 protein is CATRQGAIVEQFF. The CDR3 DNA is TGTGCCACCAGACAGGGTGCAATAGTTGAGCAGTTCTTC. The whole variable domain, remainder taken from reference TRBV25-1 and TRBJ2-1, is EADIYQTPRYLVIGTGKKITLECSQTMGHDKMYWYQQDPGMELHLIHYSYGVNSTEKGDLSSESTVSRIRTEHFPLTLESARPSHTSQYLCATRQGAIVEQFFGPGTRLTVL.

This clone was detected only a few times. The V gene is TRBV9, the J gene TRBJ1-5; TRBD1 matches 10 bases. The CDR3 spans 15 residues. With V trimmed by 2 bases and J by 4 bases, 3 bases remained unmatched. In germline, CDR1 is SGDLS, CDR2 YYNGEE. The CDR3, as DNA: TGTGCCAGCAGCGTTGGGACAGGGGAAAATCAGCCCCAGCATTTT. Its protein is CASSVGTGENQPQHF.

The CDR3 protein is CASTTAREPLPQYF. CDR3 nucleotide sequence: TGTGCCAGCACCACAGCGAGGGAACCCCTACCCCAGTACTTC. The chain combines TRBV7-9 with TRBJ2-7, with a weak D call TRBD2 (5 bases). Germline assignment: CDR1 SEHNR and CDR2 FQNEAQ (reference sequence). This CDR3 is built from 14 residues. Trimming took 7 bases from V and 10 from J, leaving 23 bases between them.

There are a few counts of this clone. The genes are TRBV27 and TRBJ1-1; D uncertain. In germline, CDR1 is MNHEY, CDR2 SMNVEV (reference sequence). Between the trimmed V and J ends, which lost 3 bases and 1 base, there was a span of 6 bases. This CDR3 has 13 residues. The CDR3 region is CASSFRENTEAFF. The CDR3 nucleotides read TGTGCCAGCAGTTTCCGGGAGAACACTGAAGCTTTCTTT.

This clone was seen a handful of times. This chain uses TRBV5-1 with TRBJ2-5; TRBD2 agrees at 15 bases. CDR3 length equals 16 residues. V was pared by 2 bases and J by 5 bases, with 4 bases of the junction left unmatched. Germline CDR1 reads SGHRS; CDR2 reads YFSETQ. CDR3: CASSLPGLAGGETQYF. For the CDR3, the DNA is TGCGCCAGCAGCTTACCTGGACTAGCGGGAGGGGAGACCCAGTACTTC.

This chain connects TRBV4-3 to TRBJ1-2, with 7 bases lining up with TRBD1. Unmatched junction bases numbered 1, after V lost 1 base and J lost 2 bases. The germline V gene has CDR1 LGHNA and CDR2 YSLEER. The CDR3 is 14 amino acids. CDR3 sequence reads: CASSQATGNYGYTF. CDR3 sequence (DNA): TGCGCCAGCAGCCAAGCGACAGGGAACTATGGCTACACCTTC.

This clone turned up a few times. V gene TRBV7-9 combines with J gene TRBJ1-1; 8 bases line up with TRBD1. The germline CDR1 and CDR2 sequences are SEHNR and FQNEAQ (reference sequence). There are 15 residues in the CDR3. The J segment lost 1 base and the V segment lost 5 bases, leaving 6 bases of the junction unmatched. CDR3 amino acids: CASSPLDRGNTEAFF. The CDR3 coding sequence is TGTGCCAGCAGCCCCTTAGACAGGGGGAACACTGAAGCTTTCTTT.

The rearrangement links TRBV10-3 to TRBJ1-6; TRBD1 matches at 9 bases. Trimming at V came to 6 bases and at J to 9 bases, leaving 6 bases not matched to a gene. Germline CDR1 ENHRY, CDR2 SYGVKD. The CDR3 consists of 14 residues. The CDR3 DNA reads TGTGCCATCAGACCGGGACAGGGAAGTTCACCCCTCCACTTT. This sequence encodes CAIRPGQGSSPLHF.

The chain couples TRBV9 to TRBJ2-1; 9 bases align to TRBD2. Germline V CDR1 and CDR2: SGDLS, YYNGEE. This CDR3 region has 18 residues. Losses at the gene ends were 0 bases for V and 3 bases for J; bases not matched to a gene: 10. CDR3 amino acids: CASSVASRGGGNYNEQFF. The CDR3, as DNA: TGTGCCAGCAGCGTAGCCTCCCGCGGGGGGGGGAACTACAATGAGCAGTTCTTC. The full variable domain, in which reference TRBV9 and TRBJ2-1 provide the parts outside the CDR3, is DSGVTQTPKHLITATGQRVTLRCSPRSGDLSVYWYQQSLDQGLQFLIQYYNGEERAKGNILERFSAQQFPDLHSELNLSSLELGDSALYFCASSVASRGGGNYNEQFFGPGTRLTVL.

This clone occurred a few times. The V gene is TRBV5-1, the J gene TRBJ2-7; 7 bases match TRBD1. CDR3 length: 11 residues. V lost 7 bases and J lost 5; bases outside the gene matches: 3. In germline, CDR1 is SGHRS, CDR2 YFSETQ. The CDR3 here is CASHQGDEQYF. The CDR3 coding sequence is TGCGCCAGCCACCAGGGGGACGAGCAGTACTTC.

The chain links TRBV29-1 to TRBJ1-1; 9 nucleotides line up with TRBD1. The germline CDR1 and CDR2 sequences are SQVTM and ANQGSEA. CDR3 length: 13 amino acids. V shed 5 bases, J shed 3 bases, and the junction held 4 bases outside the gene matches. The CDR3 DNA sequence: TGCAGCGTTCGCCGGGACAGGGACACTGAAGCTTTCTTT. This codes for CSVRRDRDTEAFF. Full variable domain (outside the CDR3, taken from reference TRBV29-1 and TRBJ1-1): SAVISQKPSRDICQRGTSLTIQCQVDSQVTMMFWYRQQPGQSLTLIATANQGSEATYESGFVIDKFPISRPNLTFSTLTVSNMSPEDSSIYLCSVRRDRDTEAFFGQGTRLTVV.

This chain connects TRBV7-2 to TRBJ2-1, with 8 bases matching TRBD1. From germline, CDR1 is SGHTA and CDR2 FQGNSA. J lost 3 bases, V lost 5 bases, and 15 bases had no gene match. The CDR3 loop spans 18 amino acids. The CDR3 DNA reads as TGTGCCAGCAGCCCAACAGGGGGACGTGGGGGACTCTACAATGAGCAGTTCTTC. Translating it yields CASSPTGGRGGLYNEQFF.

The CDR3 loop is CASSQLATYEQYF. As DNA, the CDR3 is TGTGCCAGCAGCCAACTAGCTACCTACGAGCAGTACTTC. The chain uses TRBV4-2 and TRBJ2-7; D might be TRBD2 (5 bases). V was pared by 2 bases and J by 2 bases, with 7 bases between. The CDR3 extends over 13 amino acids. The germline CDR1 and CDR2 sequences are LGHNA and YNFKEQ.

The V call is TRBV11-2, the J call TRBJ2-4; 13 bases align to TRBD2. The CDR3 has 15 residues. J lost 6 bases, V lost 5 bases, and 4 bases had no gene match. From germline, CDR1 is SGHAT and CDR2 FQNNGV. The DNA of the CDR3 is TGTGCCAGCAGCCAACTAGCGGGGGGGTTAAACATTCAGTACTTC. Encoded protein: CASSQLAGGLNIQYF.

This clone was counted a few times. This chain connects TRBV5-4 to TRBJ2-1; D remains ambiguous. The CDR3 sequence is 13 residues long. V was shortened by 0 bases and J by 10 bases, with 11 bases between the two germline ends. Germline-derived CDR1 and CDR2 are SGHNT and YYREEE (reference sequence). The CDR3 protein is CASSLVNSPEQFF. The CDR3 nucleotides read TGTGCCAGCAGCTTGGTGAACAGCCCCGAGCAGTTCTTC.

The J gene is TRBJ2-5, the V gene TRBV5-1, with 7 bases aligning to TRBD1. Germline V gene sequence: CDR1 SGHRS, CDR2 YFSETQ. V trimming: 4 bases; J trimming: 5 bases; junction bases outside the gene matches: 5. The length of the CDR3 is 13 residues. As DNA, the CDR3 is TGCGCCAGCAGCGTCGACAGGGTGGAGACCCAGTACTTC. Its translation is CASSVDRVETQYF.

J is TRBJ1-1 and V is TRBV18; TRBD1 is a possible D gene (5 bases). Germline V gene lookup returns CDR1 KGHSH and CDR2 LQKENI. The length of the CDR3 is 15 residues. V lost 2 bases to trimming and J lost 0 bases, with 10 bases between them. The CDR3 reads CASSPDRNMNTEAFF. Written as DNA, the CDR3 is TGTGCCAGCTCACCAGACAGAAACATGAACACTGAAGCTTTCTTT.

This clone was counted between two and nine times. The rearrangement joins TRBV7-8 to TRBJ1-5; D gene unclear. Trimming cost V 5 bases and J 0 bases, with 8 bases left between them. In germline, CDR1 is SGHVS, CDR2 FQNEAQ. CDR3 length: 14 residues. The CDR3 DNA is TGTGCCAGCAGCCGAGGGATTAGCAATCAGCCCCAGCATTTT. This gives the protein CASSRGISNQPQHF.